This note documents a single T cell receptor beta chain sequence. Its specificity is not known. The germline CDR1 and CDR2 sequences are MNHNY and SVGAGI (reference sequence). V was clipped by 9 bases and J by 7 bases; unmatched bases: 15. This CDR3 contains 15 residues. Using immunoSEQ multiplex PCR, the repertoire was profiled, and TCRdb retains in-frame clones only, with some absent. This sample has 150,000 or so clones; over 90% occur once, and the top ten carry 3.6%. The data were taken from a study of T cell responses to AZD1222 COVID-19 vaccine. Study-wide findings and caveats: The study sampled repertoires only after the peak T cell response. Researchers report vaccine-associated CD4 TCRs spanning spike, with dominance at 160-218 and 743-854. Females outnumbered males among donors, who were mostly white British; clonal diversity was possibly underestimated.

This sequence originates from an adult who received the AZD1222 COVID-19 vaccine. This sample comprised peripheral blood, obtained 28 days after the second AZD1222 dose. The chain uses TRBV6-6 and TRBJ2-1, with 7 bases matching TRBD2. The CDR3 nucleotides are TGTGCCAGTAGCTTGAACGCGGGAGTGAGTAATGAGCAGTTCTTC. Its protein is CASSLNAGVSNEQFF.